Listed below are T cell receptor beta chains from one sample, sequenced in a study of radiotherapy plus CTLA-4 blockade in lung cancer. Profiled with immunoSEQ multiplex PCR; TCRdb holds only in-frame clones, not every one. The profile covers more than 40,000 clones, with around 76% appearing a single time and roughly 11% taken by the ten largest. The sequences come from peripheral blood, collected from a patient treated with radiotherapy plus ipilimumab. These receptors came from a human donor with non-small cell lung cancer who had stable disease on radiotherapy plus ipilimumab. Both conserved end residues are part of each CDR3. The order of the fields is clone size, V gene, J gene, D gene, CDR3 DNA, CDR3 protein. The D gene is left open where the match is weak. Not all rows give a size; the values are once, few, many and, for expanded clones, a class.

abundance: medium-sized; v_gene: TRBV6-4; j_gene: TRBJ1-2; d_gene: .; CDR3nt: TGTGCCAGCAGTGTCGGGGAAAACTATGGCTACACCTTC; CDR3aa: CASSVGENYGYTF
abundance: few; v_gene: TRBV6-6; j_gene: TRBJ2-2; d_gene: TRBD1; CDR3nt: TGTGCCAGCAGTTTCACCCAGGGGGCAACCGGGGAGCTGTTTTTT; CDR3aa: CASSFTQGATGELFF
abundance: few; v_gene: TRBV30; j_gene: TRBJ1-2; d_gene: .; CDR3nt: TGTGCCTGGAGACTCACAGTCAATGGCTACACCTTC; CDR3aa: CAWRLTVNGYTF
abundance: .; v_gene: TRBV25-1; j_gene: TRBJ1-4; d_gene: .; CDR3nt: TGTGCCAGCAGTGAATCGGGCAGTGGCGGAGAAAAACTGTTTTTT; CDR3aa: CASSESGSGGEKLFF
abundance: .; v_gene: TRBV13; j_gene: TRBJ1-2; d_gene: .; CDR3nt: TGTGCCAGCAGCCCTGGGGCAGGGGCGTCTGTGAACTATGGCTACACCTTC; CDR3aa: CASSPGAGASVNYGYTF
abundance: .; v_gene: TRBV11-2; j_gene: TRBJ2-3; d_gene: .; CDR3nt: TGTGCCAGCAGCTTAGAGTTCGCAGATACGCAGTATTTT; CDR3aa: CASSLEFADTQYF
abundance: .; v_gene: TRBV25-1; j_gene: TRBJ1-5; d_gene: .; CDR3nt: TGTGCCAGCAGTCCCACGGGGGGTTTCACTAGTGTTCAGCCCCAGCATTTT; CDR3aa: CASSPTGGFTSVQPQHF
abundance: .; v_gene: TRBV29-1; j_gene: TRBJ2-5; d_gene: .; CDR3nt: TGCAGCGGGGGGTGGCAGGGTTACCAAGAGACCCAGTACTTC; CDR3aa: CSGGWQGYQETQYF
abundance: .; v_gene: TRBV9; j_gene: TRBJ2-3; d_gene: .; CDR3nt: TGTGCCAGCAGCGTAGCCCCAGAGAGGGGGGGGCCTGTACTGGCCATCACAGATACGCAGTATTTT; CDR3aa: CASSVAPERGGPVLAITDTQYF
abundance: .; v_gene: TRBV28; j_gene: TRBJ1-4; d_gene: .; CDR3nt: TGTGCCAGCAGTTTTAGGGATGTGGGTTCTAATGAAAAACTGTTTTTT; CDR3aa: CASSFRDVGSNEKLFF